This TCR beta chain was retrieved from a study of CD8+ T cells in alopecia areata. Whole-study findings and limits: More clonal than normal scalp was lesional scalp, particularly alopecia totalis/universalis.

This CDR3 comprises 16 residues. Losses at the gene ends were 0 bases for V and 0 bases for J; bases not matched to a gene: 5. The germline V gene has CDR1 NNHDY and CDR2 SYVADS. This clone was observed a few times. Its matching antigen is unknown. Gene names are mouse gene names. The read halts 4 residues ahead of the CDR3 end, with the missing end drawn from the germline J gene. It was cDNA, reverse transcribed from extracted RNA, that served as the sequencing template. The method was immunoSEQ multiplex PCR; TCRdb's version includes in-frame clones alone and lacks a portion of them. The table lists more than 250,000 clones, with no singletons. CD4, CD8alpha, NKG2D, NKG2ACE and other markers guided sorting of pooled cutaneous lymph node cells.

The sample was CD4+ T cells sorted from a lymph node. V is TRBV13-3 and J is TRBJ2-7, with 8 bases lining up with TRBD2. This clonotype was obtained from a C3H/HeJ mouse with alopecia areata. This line is of MHC haplotype H2-k. CDR3 amino acids: CASSDAPWGDSYEQYF. The covered CDR3 bases are TGTGCCAGCAGTGATGCCCCCTGGGGGGACTCCTAT.